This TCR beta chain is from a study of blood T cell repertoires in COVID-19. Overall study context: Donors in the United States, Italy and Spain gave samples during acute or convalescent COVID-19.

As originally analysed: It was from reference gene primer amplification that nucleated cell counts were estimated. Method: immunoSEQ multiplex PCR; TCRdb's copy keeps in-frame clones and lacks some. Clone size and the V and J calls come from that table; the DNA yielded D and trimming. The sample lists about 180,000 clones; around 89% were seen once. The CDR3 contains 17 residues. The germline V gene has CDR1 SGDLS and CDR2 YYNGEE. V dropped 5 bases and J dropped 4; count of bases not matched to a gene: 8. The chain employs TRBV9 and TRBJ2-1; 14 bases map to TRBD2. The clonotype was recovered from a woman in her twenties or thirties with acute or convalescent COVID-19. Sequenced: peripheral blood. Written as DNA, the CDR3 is TGTGCCAGCAGTGGGACTAGCGGGAGCCTCCTTTACAATGAGCAGTTCTTC. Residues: CASSGTSGSLLYNEQFF. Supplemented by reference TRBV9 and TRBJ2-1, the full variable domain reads DSGVTQTPKHLITATGQRVTLRCSPRSGDLSVYWYQQSLDQGLQFLIQYYNGEERAKGNILERFSAQQFPDLHSELNLSSLELGDSALYFCASSGTSGSLLYNEQFFGPGTRLTVL.